This TCR beta chain was recorded in a study of blood T cell repertoires in COVID-19. Generated by immunoSEQ multiplex PCR, the TCRdb table keeps only in-frame clones and is missing some. Of about 27,000 clones in the sample, about four fifths were seen once. The V segment lost 5 bases and the J segment 8 bases; nucleotides outside the gene matches: 4. Germline CDR1 is MNHEY and CDR2 is SVGAGI. This CDR3 is built from 13 residues. The receptor was derived from a man in his 70s with acute or convalescent COVID-19. The chain employs TRBV6-5 and TRBJ2-1; 9 nucleotides match TRBD1. The sample consisted of peripheral blood. The CDR3 region is CASSQDRGDEQFF. The CDR3, as DNA: TGTGCCAGCAGTCAGGACAGGGGCGATGAGCAGTTCTTC.